This T cell receptor (beta chain) is drawn from a study of blood T cell repertoires in COVID-19. In germline, CDR1 is SNHLY, CDR2 FYNNEI. V lost 5 bases to trimming and J lost 2 bases; unmatched junction nucleotides: 8. CDR3 length: 15 amino acids. Here immunoSEQ multiplex PCR was the method, and the copy in TCRdb shows in-frame clones only, minus some. This table has 150,000 or so clones, about 85% appearing once. Sequencing used peripheral blood. This chain connects TRBV2 to TRBJ2-7, with 8 bases that match TRBD1. The receptor was isolated from a woman aged 70-85 years with COVID-19, enrolled during active disease. In DNA, the CDR3 is TGTGCCAGCAGTCAGCCGGGACAGGAGCCCTACGAGCAGTACTTC. It yields the protein CASSQPGQEPYEQYF.